These 7 T cell receptor beta chains came from one sample sequenced in a study of graft-versus-host responses after intestinal transplantation. These receptors' targets are unknown. Libraries were prepared by immunoSEQ multiplex PCR; TCRdb keeps only in-frame clonotypes and omits some of them. The sample has approximately 90,000 clones, around 93% seen once. Sequenced material: unstimulated CD8+ T cells sorted from spleen or lymph node cells, taken before transplant. The receptors were sampled from a human donor who was the organ donor for an intestinal transplant.

This rearrangement joins TRBV4-1 to TRBJ2-2, with a tentative D call TRBD2 (5 bases). Trimming took 8 bases from V and 1 from J, leaving 8 bases between them. This CDR3 spans 13 amino acids. CDR1 is MGHRA, CDR2 YSYEKL, per germline. The CDR3 region is CASREGNTGELFF. The DNA for the CDR3 is TGCGCCAGCCGCGAGGGGAACACCGGGGAGCTGTTTTTT.

The chain links TRBV30 to TRBJ1-2; TRBD1 might be the D (6 bases). This CDR3 spans 17 amino acids. V was shortened by 3 bases and J by 0 bases, with 20 bases between the two germline ends. CDR1 and CDR2 (germline): GTSNPN, SVGIG (reference sequence). The CDR3 region has the DNA TGTGCCTGGAGCTCACTTCAGTGGGGGGACACTAACTATGGCTACACCTTC. Translated: CAWSSLQWGDTNYGYTF.

The genes are TRBV28 and TRBJ2-1, with 7 nucleotides matching TRBD2. Trimming removed 4 bases from V and 4 bases from J; junction bases left unmatched: 7. CDR3 length equals 15 residues. Germline V gene sequence: CDR1 MDHEN, CDR2 SYDVKM. The CDR3 loop reads CASSSLAETYNEQFF. For the CDR3, the DNA is TGTGCCAGCAGTTCGCTAGCGGAAACATACAATGAGCAGTTCTTC.

The V gene is TRBV7-3, the J gene TRBJ1-1; D is unresolved. Deletions cut 8 bases from V and 5 bases from J, with 9 bases between. Germline CDR1 SGHTA, CDR2 FQGTGA. This CDR3 has 11 amino acids. CDR3 sequence: CASPSETEAFF. The DNA for the CDR3 is TGTGCCAGCCCCTCCGAGACTGAAGCTTTCTTT.

For this clone: At one end the junction does not follow the germline gene, possibly because of a read error. The chain uses TRBV2 and TRBJ2-5; the match to TRBD2 covers 11 bases. The CDR3 runs 15 residues. From germline, CDR1 is SNHLY and CDR2 FYNNEI. The CDR3 region has the DNA TGTGTCAGCAGCGGACTAGCGGGTAGACAAGAGACCCAGTACTTC. This encodes CVSSGLAGRQETQYF.

The rearrangement joins TRBV4-1 to TRBJ1-1, with TRBD1 identical over 12 bases. Losses at the gene ends were 2 bases for V and 5 bases for J; bases not matched to a gene: 12. The CDR3 has 18 amino acids. CDR1 MGHRA and CDR2 YSYEKL come from the germline V gene. DNA for the CDR3: TGCGCCAGCAGCCAACCGCTGGCGGGACAGGGGGCTTGGACTGAAGCTTTCTTT. Translated, it gives CASSQPLAGQGAWTEAFF.

The chain is built from TRBV5-1 and TRBJ2-6; D gene unclear. Trimming took off 0 bases at V and 0 bases at J, with 7 bases between the two ends. The germline CDR1 and CDR2 sequences are SGHRS and YFSETQ. This CDR3 contains 16 residues. The CDR3 nucleotides are TGCGCCAGCAGCTTGGCCTGGAGCTCTGGGGCCAACGTCCTGACTTTC. It is translated as CASSLAWSSGANVLTF. The variable domain in full, completed from reference TRBV5-1 and TRBJ2-6, reads KAGVTQTPRYLIKTRGQQVTLSCSPISGHRSVSWYQQTPGQGLQFLFEYFSETQRNKGNFPGRFSGRQFSNSRSEMNVSTLELGDSALYLCASSLAWSSGANVLTFGAGSRLTVL.